This entry lists 18 T cell receptor beta chains sequenced from one sample in a study of radiation and T cells in renal cell carcinoma. Sequencing used immunoSEQ multiplex PCR; TCRdb keeps in-frame clones, though not all of them. The table includes about 16,000 clones, 62% detected once. As for treatment: treatment-naive control, cytoreductive nephrectomy. The specimen comprised tumor tissue, sampled from a patient whose treatment was nephrectomy without radiotherapy. These receptors were collected from a man aged 60-69 years with renal cell carcinoma.

The V gene is TRBV7-2, the J gene TRBJ2-1; 8 bases are shared with TRBD2. The CDR3 totals 13 residues. Trimming at V came to 7 bases and at J to 7 bases, leaving 6 bases not matched to a gene. Per the germline V gene, CDR1 is SGHTA and CDR2 is FQGNSA. The CDR3 here is CASKGLGLNEQFF. CDR3 nucleotide sequence: TGTGCCAGCAAGGGACTAGGCCTGAATGAGCAGTTCTTC.

CDR3 amino acids: CASSQRLAGGETQYF. The CDR3 nucleotides are TGTGCCAGCAGCCAACGGCTAGCGGGAGGGGAGACCCAGTACTTC. The chain carries TRBV5-4 and TRBJ2-5; TRBD2 aligns across 12 bases. V trimming: 4 bases; J trimming: 5 bases; junction bases outside the gene matches: 6. CDR1 SGHNT and CDR2 YYREEE come from the germline V gene (reference sequence). CDR3 length equals 15 residues. The full variable domain, in which reference TRBV5-4 and TRBJ2-5 provide the parts outside the CDR3, is ETGVTQSPTHLIKTRGQQVTLRCSSQSGHNTVSWYQQALGQGPQFIFQYYREEENGRGNFPPRFSGLQFPNYSSELNVNALELDDSALYLCASSQRLAGGETQYFGPGTRLLVL.

The chain couples TRBV11-2 to TRBJ1-2; D is unclear. Germline V CDR1 and CDR2: SGHAT, FQNNGV. This CDR3 contains 14 residues. The V end was cut by 5 bases, the J end by 3 bases, with 13 bases between. The CDR3 region is CASSRTGIDYGYTF. In DNA, the CDR3 is TGTGCCAGCAGCCGTACCGGGATCGACTATGGCTACACCTTC.

The V and J genes are TRBV28 and TRBJ1-2, with TRBD1 matching 8 bases. Germline CDR1 is MDHEN and CDR2 is SYDVKM. The CDR3 sequence is 13 residues long. J lost 8 bases, V lost 8 bases, and 10 bases had no gene match. CDR3 residues: CASVRTGHMGYTF. The CDR3 DNA reads as TGTGCCAGCGTTAGGACAGGGCATATGGGCTACACCTTC.

The chain is built from TRBV28 and TRBJ2-6; D uncertain. The V and J ends lost 5 bases and 0 bases respectively, with 5 bases between them. The length of the CDR3 is 14 residues. CDR1 and CDR2 (germline): MDHEN, SYDVKM. The CDR3 region is CASSVSSGANVLTF. The CDR3 region has the DNA TGTGCCAGCAGTGTGAGCTCTGGGGCCAACGTCCTGACTTTC.

There are a few counts of this clone. The chain recombines TRBV29-1 with TRBJ1-5, with D unresolved. The CDR3 runs 13 residues. Germline CDR1 SQVTM, CDR2 ANQGSEA. Deletions cut 7 bases from V and 2 bases from J, with 12 bases between. The CDR3 loop reads CSAGRGCNQPQHF. The CDR3, as DNA: TGCAGCGCCGGTCGCGGTTGCAATCAGCCCCAGCATTTT.

V and J are TRBV7-2 and TRBJ2-3, with D hard to call. Germline CDR1 SGHTA, CDR2 FQGNSA. The CDR3 is 13 amino acids. The ends were cut back, 4 bases at V and 2 bases at J, with 7 bases in the middle. CDR3 protein: CASSSYFTDTQYF. The CDR3 nucleotides read TGTGCCAGCAGCTCGTACTTCACAGATACGCAGTATTTT.

This chain connects TRBV7-2 to TRBJ2-2; TRBD1 agrees at 10 bases. The germline gives CDR1 SGHTA, CDR2 FQGNSA. The CDR3 loop spans 16 amino acids. The V gene end was trimmed by 6 bases and the J gene end by 1 base; junction bases not matched to a gene: 5. CDR3 residues: CASSPGTGVNTGELFF. CDR3 coding DNA: TGTGCCAGCAGTCCTGGGACAGGGGTGAACACCGGGGAGCTGTTTTTT.

V is TRBV29-1 and J is TRBJ2-4; D remains ambiguous. In germline, CDR1 is SQVTM, CDR2 ANQGSEA. Trimming took 3 bases from V and 8 from J, leaving 5 bases between them. This CDR3 has 10 residues. CDR3 in amino acids: CSVEMDIQYF. CDR3 sequence (DNA): TGCAGCGTTGAGATGGACATTCAGTACTTC.

This clone was seen more than once but under ten times. The CDR3 is CASSAQEIGNTGELFF. As DNA, the CDR3 is TGTGCCAGCAGTGCACAGGAAATAGGCAACACCGGGGAGCTGTTTTTT. V is TRBV2 and J is TRBJ2-2; D is possibly TRBD1 (5 bases). V gave up 4 bases and J gave up 2 bases, with 14 bases separating them. Germline V gives CDR1 SNHLY, CDR2 FYNNEI. The CDR3 runs to 16 residues.

The chain joins TRBV9 to TRBJ1-1, with 12 bases that match TRBD1. The V and J ends lost 0 bases and 8 bases, in that order; junction bases with no gene match: 5. The germline V gene encodes CDR1 SGDLS and CDR2 YYNGEE. The CDR3 is 15 amino acids. In DNA, the CDR3 is TGTGCCAGCAGCGTAGTTGGGGACAGGGGGCAAGAAGCTTTCTTT. This translates into CASSVVGDRGQEAFF. Drawing the rest from reference TRBV9 and TRBJ1-1, the complete variable domain is DSGVTQTPKHLITATGQRVTLRCSPRSGDLSVYWYQQSLDQGLQFLIQYYNGEERAKGNILERFSAQQFPDLHSELNLSSLELGDSALYFCASSVVGDRGQEAFFGQGTRLTVV.

The J gene is TRBJ2-7, the V gene TRBV4-2; D is tentatively TRBD1 or TRBD2 (6 bases each). V shed 3 bases and J shed 3 bases, with 21 bases lying between them. Germline assignment: CDR1 LGHNA and CDR2 YNFKEQ. The CDR3 extends over 17 amino acids. CDR3: CASSQYARGAVDYEQYF. CDR3 DNA sequence: TGTGCCAGCAGCCAGTACGCGAGGGGGGCCGTGGACTACGAGCAGTACTTC.

This clone was seen just once. V is TRBV18 and J is TRBJ2-2, with D maybe TRBD1 (5 bases). Germline values: CDR1 KGHSH, CDR2 LQKENI. This CDR3 is built from 14 residues. Between the trimmed V and J ends, which lost 6 bases and 1 base, there was a span of 9 bases. The CDR3 nucleotides read TGTGCCAGCTCCCTTGACAGGAACACCGGGGAGCTGTTTTTT. The encoded protein is CASSLDRNTGELFF.

This clone showed up just a few times. The chain recombines TRBV5-1 with TRBJ2-2; 8 bases match TRBD1. CDR3 size: 15 residues. CDR1 and CDR2 from the germline V gene are SGHRS and YFSETQ. V gave up 3 bases and J gave up 8 bases; unmatched junction bases: 9. As DNA, the CDR3 is TGCGCCAGCAGCTCCGCCCAGGGGGCGACGGGGGAGCTGTTTTTT. Protein: CASSSAQGATGELFF.

The gene calls are TRBV4-2 and TRBJ2-1, with 12 positions matching TRBD2. The CDR3 length is 17 residues. The V segment lost 0 bases and the J segment 2 bases; nucleotides outside the gene matches: 2. CDR1 is LGHNA, CDR2 YNFKEQ, per germline. The CDR3 sequence: CASSQDSSGGAYNEQFF. Written as DNA, the CDR3 is TGTGCCAGCAGCCAAGATTCTAGCGGGGGGGCCTACAATGAGCAGTTCTTC.

The V gene is TRBV7-3, the J gene TRBJ2-5; D is ambiguous. Germline values: CDR1 SGHTA, CDR2 FQGTGA. There are 13 residues in the CDR3. Between the trimmed V and J ends, which lost 2 bases and 5 bases, there was a span of 9 bases. In DNA, the CDR3 is TGTGCCAGCAGCTTAGGGTTGTGGGAGACCCAGTACTTC. It codes for CASSLGLWETQYF. The full variable domain, its missing parts supplied by reference TRBV7-3 and TRBJ2-5, is GAGVSQTPSNKVTEKGKYVELRCDPISGHTALYWYRQSLGQGPEFLIYFQGTGAADDSGLPNDRFFAVRPEGSVSTLKIQRTERGDSAVYLCASSLGLWETQYFGPGTRLLVL.

The J gene is TRBJ2-1, the V gene TRBV7-9; D uncertain. The germline gives CDR1 SEHNR, CDR2 FQNEAQ (reference sequence). The CDR3 totals 13 residues. V dropped 1 base and J dropped 9 bases, with 10 bases sitting between them. The CDR3 spells CASSLESKGEQFF. CDR3 nucleotide sequence: TGTGCCAGCAGCTTAGAATCAAAGGGTGAGCAGTTCTTC. Based on the CDR3 plus reference TRBV7-9 and TRBJ2-1, the full variable domain is DTGVSQNPRHKITKRGQNVTFRCDPISEHNRLYWYRQTLGQGPEFLTYFQNEAQLEKSRLLSDRFSAERPKGSFSTLEIQRTEQGDSAMYLCASSLESKGEQFFGPGTRLTVL.

In its sample, this clone was seen once. The J gene is TRBJ1-4, the V gene TRBV4-1; 9 nucleotides align to TRBD1. This CDR3 has 15 amino acids. Germline V gene data show CDR1 as MGHRA and CDR2 as YSYEKL. J lost 14 bases, V lost 1 base, and 11 bases had no gene match. This chain's CDR3 is CASSQVPGQGGWLFF. In nucleotides, the CDR3 is TGCGCCAGCAGCCAAGTCCCGGGACAGGGAGGATGGCTGTTTTTT.